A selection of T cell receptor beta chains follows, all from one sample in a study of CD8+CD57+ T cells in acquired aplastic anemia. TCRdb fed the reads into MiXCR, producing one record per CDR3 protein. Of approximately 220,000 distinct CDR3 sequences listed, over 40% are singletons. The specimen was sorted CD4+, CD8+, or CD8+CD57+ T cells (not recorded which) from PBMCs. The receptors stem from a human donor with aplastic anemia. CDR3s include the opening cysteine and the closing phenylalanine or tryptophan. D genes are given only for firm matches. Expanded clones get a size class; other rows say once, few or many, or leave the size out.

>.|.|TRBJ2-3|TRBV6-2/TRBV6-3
TGTGCCAGCAGTGAAGCCCCTCGGTTGGGTACGCAGTATTTT
CASSEAPRLGTQYF
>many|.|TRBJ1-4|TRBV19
TGTGCCAGTAGTCCGCGGAGGGGTGGTAATGAAAAACTGTTTTTT
CASSPRRGGNEKLFF
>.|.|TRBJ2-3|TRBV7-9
TGTGCCAGCAGCGCGGTAAGGGGCACAGATACGCAGTATTTT
CASSAVRGTDTQYF
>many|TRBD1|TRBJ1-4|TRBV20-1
TGCAGTGCTAGAGATCTGACAGGGGGGAATGAAAAACTGTTTTTT
CSARDLTGGNEKLFF
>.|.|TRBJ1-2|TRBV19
TGTGCCAGTAGTCAAAACGGAAACTATGGCTACACCTTC
CASSQNGNYGYTF
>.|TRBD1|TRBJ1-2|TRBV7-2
TGTGCCAGCAGCTTAGAGGCGGGGACAGGGAGAGATGGCTACACCTTC
CASSLEAGTGRDGYTF
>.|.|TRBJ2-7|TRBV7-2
TGTGCCAGCAGCTTAGAACTAGAGGGCGAGCAGTACTTC
CASSLELEGEQYF
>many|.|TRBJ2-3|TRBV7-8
TGTGCCAGCAGCTTAGGCCTCATCAGGGACACAGATACGCAGTATTTT
CASSLGLIRDTDTQYF
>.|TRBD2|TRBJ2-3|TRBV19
TGTGCCAGTACCGTGGGACTAGCGGGGGGACGCACAGATACGCAGTATTTT
CASTVGLAGGRTDTQYF
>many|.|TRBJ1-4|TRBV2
TGTGCCAGCAGTGCAGGGCTTATACTGTTTTTT
CASSAGLILFF
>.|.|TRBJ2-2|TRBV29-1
TGCAGCGTTGAGCGGACGGGTGGGACCGGGGAGCTGTTTTTT
CSVERTGGTGELFF
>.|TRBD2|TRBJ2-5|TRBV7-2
TGTGCCAGCAGCTCGCCTCCTACTAGCGGGGGGACTAAAGAGACCCAGTACTTC
CASSSPPTSGGTKETQYF
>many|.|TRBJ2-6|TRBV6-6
TGTGCCAGCAGCTGGGGGGCAGGTGGGGCCAACGTCCTGACTTTC
CASSWGAGGANVLTF
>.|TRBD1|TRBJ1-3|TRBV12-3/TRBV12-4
TGTGCCAGCAGCCCGACAGGGGCCCCTGGAAACACCATATATTTT
CASSPTGAPGNTIYF
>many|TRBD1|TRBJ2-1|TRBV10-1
TGCGCCAGCAGTTGGACAGGGAACAATGAGCAGTTCTTC
CASSWTGNNEQFF
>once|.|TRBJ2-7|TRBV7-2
TGTGCCAGCAGCTTAGACAGACAGTACTTC
CASSLDRQYF
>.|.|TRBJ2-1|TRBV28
TGTGCCAGCAAACCAGTGGGAGGCTATAATAACAATGAGCAGTTCTTC
CASKPVGGYNNNEQFF
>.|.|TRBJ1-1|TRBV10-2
TGCGCCAGCAGTGGATACCAGGGGCTAGCGAACACTGAAGCTTTCTTT
CASSGYQGLANTEAFF
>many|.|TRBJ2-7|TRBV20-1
TGCAGTGCTAGAGGGCGTGGTAGGGGATACGAGCAGTACTTC
CSARGRGRGYEQYF
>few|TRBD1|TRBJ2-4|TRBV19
TGTGCCAGTAGTATCGGGGAGATTAGGGGGCCCAAAAACATTCAGTACTTC
CASSIGEIRGPKNIQYF
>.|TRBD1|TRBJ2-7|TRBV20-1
TGCAGTGCTAGAGCAAGACAGGGGGGCGTCGAGCAGTACTTC
CSARARQGGVEQYF
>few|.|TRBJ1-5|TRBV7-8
TGTGCCAGCAGCTTTGACAGCCAGAACACTAGCAATCAGCCCCAGCATTTT
CASSFDSQNTSNQPQHF
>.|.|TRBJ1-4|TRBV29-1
TGCAGCGTTGAAGGGCAGACGGGTGAAAAACTGTTTTTT
CSVEGQTGEKLFF
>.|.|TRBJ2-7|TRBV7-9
TGTGCCAGCAGCTACCTGCGGTACGAGCAGTACTTC
CASSYLRYEQYF
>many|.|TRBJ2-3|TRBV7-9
TGTGCCAGCAGCTTTCAGCCCCCGGGTACGCAGTATTTT
CASSFQPPGTQYF
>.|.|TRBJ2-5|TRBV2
TGTGCCAGCAGTGTTTACGGCAGGGGACAAGAGACCCAGTACTTC
CASSVYGRGQETQYF
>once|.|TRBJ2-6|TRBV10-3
TGTGCCTCCGGGGAAGCTGGGGCCAACGTCCTGACTTTC
CASGEAGANVLTF
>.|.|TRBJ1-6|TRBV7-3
TGTGCCAGCAGTCCCAGAGGGGGCTCCTATAATTCACCCCTCCACTTT
CASSPRGGSYNSPLHF
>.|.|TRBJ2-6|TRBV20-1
TGCGGTGCTAGAGAAGAGGACAGAAGCTCTGGGGCCAACGTCCTGACTTTC
CGAREEDRSSGANVLTF
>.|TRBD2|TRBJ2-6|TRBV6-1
TGTGCCAGCTCTGATAACGGGGGGTTCAACGTCCTGACTTTC
CASSDNGGFNVLTF
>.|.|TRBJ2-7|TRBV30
TGTGCCTGGAGTCGAGGGGGGTATGGCGAGCAGTACTTC
CAWSRGGYGEQYF
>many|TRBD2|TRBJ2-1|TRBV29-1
TGCAGCGTTGAAGGACTAGCGGGGGGTAGCTCCTACAATGAGCAGTTCTTC
CSVEGLAGGSSYNEQFF
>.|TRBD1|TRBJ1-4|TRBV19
TGTGCCAGTAGTATCTCTGTGGTGGGACAGGGGAATGAAAAACTGTTTTTT
CASSISVVGQGNEKLFF